The TCR beta chain described here comes from a study of shared clonotypes between healthy human individuals. The assay was run at deep level. Original data processing: Quality scores were absent from the junction-only immunoSEQ sequences, so filtering differed. Only in-frame clones appear in the TCRdb table, and some are missing; sequencing was by immunoSEQ multiplex PCR. V, J and clone size were drawn from that table, and D and trimming were deduced from the DNA. The table lists roughly 450,000 clones, around 79% of them singletons. This CDR3 region has 15 residues. Germline V gives CDR1 SGHTA, CDR2 FQGNSA. Trimming took 6 bases from V and 1 from J, leaving 13 bases between them. Findings of the study overall: Sequencing depth was predicted to influence how clonotypes are shared among donors. Genetic and exposure-history diversity was limited by the small donor number.

In its sample, this clone was seen a few times. Its antigen is still unknown. The sequence was obtained from a woman in her 40s in good health. Some clones in this sample may be carry-over from other donors' samples. V usage is TRBV7-2 and J usage is TRBJ2-1; either TRBD1 or TRBD2 may supply D (5 bases each). The sample taken for sequencing was PBMCs. CDR3 nucleotides: TGTGCCAGCAGTCGGGACCCCAAGTCCTACAATGAGCAGTTCTTC. Translation gives CASSRDPKSYNEQFF.